The TCR beta chain under discussion was sequenced for a study of blood T cell repertoires in COVID-19 (dated by TCRdb to about 2020). The study in broad terms: The collaborator samples originated in the United States, Italy and Spain and spanned the acute and convalescent phases of COVID-19. The material from the prospective study consisted of cDNA or gDNA derived from T cells, B-cell-depleted T cells, or PBMCs. The dataset comprised deeply sampled blood TCRbeta repertoires from subjects exposed to, actively infected with, or recovered from COVID-19. The repertoires were released in a freely available public database meant as a resource for research on the immune response to SARS-CoV-2. The samples were drawn from two sources: the first 160 participants of the ongoing ImmuneRACE study, and 1,200 or so subjects contributed by 6 global collaborators. Nearly every sample came with metadata listing a de-identified subject ID, COVID-19 status, age in years and sex. Where available, HLA class I and class II types were obtained from metadata supplied by the sample provider rather than from assay-based typing.

In the case of this clone: Its recognized antigen is unknown. No clone much larger than this one lies a single base away; base qualities are absent.

General findings and caveats noted by the study authors: How much clinical and demographic metadata was included differed by source and by participant, and the metadata was provided uncurated.

A second Seattle source provided samples from volunteer blood donors who had recovered from COVID-19. Whole blood was collected in K2EDTA tubes by collaborating institutions according to the institutions' own protocols. Collaborator samples were shipped for TCRbeta analysis as frozen whole blood, isolated PBMCs, or DNA extracted from either sample type. TCRbeta CDR3 regions were amplified from genomic DNA by means of the immunoSEQ Assay, a bias-controlled multiplex PCR. Per the source publication's procedure: The number of nucleated cells in each sample was estimated from the amplification of reference gene primers within the assay. Sequence reads were collapsed and filtered to measure the absolute abundance of every unique TCRbeta CDR3 rearrangement. For each sample, productive Simpson clonality was calculated as the square root of Simpson's diversity index over productive rearrangements. TCRdb stores this immuneACCESS table with in-frame sequences only. Part of the clones is absent; in the studies checked, under half of the shortfall reflects unresolved V genes, and no reason is known for the rest. V, J and clone size reflect that table, while D and trimming were determined from the DNA. A total of approximately 170,000 clones appear in this sample, approximately 85% of them only once. Roughly 1.2% of the sample rests with the top ten.

The germline V gene sets CDR1 to LGHNA and CDR2 to YNFKEQ. Trimming costs V 1 base and J 2 bases, and their ends lie 12 bases apart. Spanning cysteine to phenylalanine, the CDR3 consists of 15 amino acids. The read is trimmed to its CDR3 DNA, 45 bases read in frame from base 1. This chain is built from TRBV4-2 and TRBJ2-7, with TRBD1 perhaps the D gene, on 6 matching bases. This clonotype originated in a man between 60 and 75 years old who had recovered from COVID-19. The sequenced sample was peripheral blood. Here the CDR3 is given as CASSQGTEQTYEQYF. The nucleotide sequence is TGTGCCAGCAGCCAAGGGACAGAGCAGACCTACGAGCAGTACTTC.